One T cell receptor (beta chain) is described in this entry. Only a few counts were recorded for this clone. Its antigen is still unknown. Per-nucleotide qualities are absent, and no much larger clonotype sits a single base away. The entire amount of isolated RNA was reverse transcribed using the High Capacity cDNA Reverse Transcription Kit, so the sequenced TCRB transcripts were expressed ones. Deep immunoSEQ sequencing was performed on naive, central memory and regulatory T cell samples, with an average of around 3.5 million total reads per sample. Sorted cells were lysed in RLT buffer, and RNA was extracted using DNase-treated RNeasy Micro or Mini kits according to cell number. Each cell subset was processed separately to prevent cross-contamination, with patient and healthy donor samples processed together. Using the immunoSEQ multiplex PCR, TCRB sequences were amplified from cDNA into 87-bp fragments spanning the CDR3 region. The amplicons were sequenced using the Illumina HiSeq platform. The study's processing was this. PCR bias was corrected computationally using synthetic template baselines, and reads within Hamming distance 2 were collapsed, with unmergeable singletons discarded. Reads were aligned to IMGT to assign V, D and J genes, CDR3 length, and insertions or deletions at six rearrangement sites. Within each subset, clonotype counts were normalized to sorted cell number, after which true diversity and Gini coefficients were computed with the tcR R package. Repertoire sharing was quantified using the overlap coefficient calculated on TCRB nucleotide sequences. Out-of-frame TCRB sequences from naive cells were analyzed as a proxy for the pre-selection repertoire. TCRdb took over this immuneACCESS table, retaining in-frame rearrangements with V and J assigned. Such tables are incomplete; in checked studies, under half of the missing clones stem from an unresolved V gene, and the remainder is unexplained. That table furnishes V, J and clone size, whereas the DNA furnished D and trimming. The sample data list roughly 450,000 clones, and over 11% of these were observed just once. The ten largest clonotypes hold roughly 0.035% of the sample.

The trim is 1 base for V and 0 bases for J, with a gap of 9 bases between the germline ends. There are 15 amino acids in the CDR3, from cysteine to phenylalanine inclusive. Left in the record is the CDR3 DNA by itself, 45 bases read in frame from the first base. The germline V gene provides CDR1 SGHAT and CDR2 FQNNGV. This sample is part of a study of beta chain features in type 1 diabetes (dated by TCRdb to the late 2010s). Background for the entire study: No differences in mean age, gender distribution, total cell number or subset yield were found between patients and healthy donors. Whereas all 30 or so donors provided naive and central memory subsets, regulatory and stem cell-like memory subsets were isolated from just 8 patients and roughly 8 healthy donors. A total of roughly 100 million sorted cells were examined across all samples, and the number of cells per subset was strongly correlated with RNA yield. The study compared the TCRB repertoires of sorted circulating CD4+ T cell subsets in recently diagnosed type 1 diabetes patients with those in matched healthy donors.

Each donor gave one peripheral blood draw, averaging about 100 mL, which was collected into heparinised tubes. A BD FACSAria II was used to sort naive, central memory, regulatory and stem cell-like memory CD4+ T cells with a panel that included CD45RO, CCR7, CD25, CD127, CD95 and CD27. All sorted populations exceeded 98% purity. PBMCs were isolated immediately by Lymphoprep density gradient centrifugation and stained directly without culture. Samples were stained and sorted in pairs, with one healthy donor and one patient per experiment, so that batch effects were minimized. What the study reported, not specific to this receptor: Sequencing cDNA rather than genomic DNA could over-represent highly expressing activated cells, although activation and CD3 levels did not differ between groups. Shorter templates might be favored by PCR, yet because patient and control samples were amplified and corrected together, any such skew would affect both groups equally. Type 1 diabetes patients showed a moderate but significant shortening of TCRB CDR3 length in all four CD4+ subsets. Naive, central memory and regulatory TCRB repertoires appeared to be more similar among patients than among healthy donors. At VDJ recombination sites, type 1 diabetes patients had fewer insertions and more deleted nucleotides, which implies abnormalities in thymic rearrangement. Only small numbers of individuals were included in the HLA sub-analyses, which left unresolved whether HLA type had any influence on TCRB rearrangement.

The sequence was collected from a man aged 25 to 40 in good health. Sequencing was performed on naive CD4+ T cells from blood. The cell subset or site label here, explained by the study, means: true naive CD4+ T cells. Recombination connected TRBV11-2 to TRBJ2-5, with the D gene call left open. The nucleotide sequence is given as TGTGCCAGCAGCTTAGCACCTCAGTACCAAGAGACCCAGTACTTC. Protein translation: CASSLAPQYQETQYF.